This TCR beta chain was identified during a study of blood T cells in healthy people across ages. V lost 6 bases and J lost 2; bases outside the gene matches: 10. Germline V gene sequence: CDR1 SQVTM, CDR2 ANQGSEA. This CDR3 comprises 14 residues. A second PCR, run for about 7 to 11 cycles, used a sample-barcoded 5' primer plus a J-beta primer mix. One entry per CDR3 protein, called by TCRdb with MiXCR from the 5' RACE reads. This table holds fewer than 800,000 distinct CDR3 sequences, 25% found once. There are many counts of this clonotype. These same records also appear under a second study, on T cells of mothers and their children.

The sample taken for sequencing was blood. The rearrangement links TRBV29-1 to TRBJ2-7; TRBD1 aligns across 7 bases. The sequence derives from a boy aged 10-17 years in good health. This CDR3 reads CSVARQGSPYEQYF. The DNA of the CDR3 is TGCAGCGTCGCTCGACAGGGTTCCCCCTACGAGCAGTACTTC.